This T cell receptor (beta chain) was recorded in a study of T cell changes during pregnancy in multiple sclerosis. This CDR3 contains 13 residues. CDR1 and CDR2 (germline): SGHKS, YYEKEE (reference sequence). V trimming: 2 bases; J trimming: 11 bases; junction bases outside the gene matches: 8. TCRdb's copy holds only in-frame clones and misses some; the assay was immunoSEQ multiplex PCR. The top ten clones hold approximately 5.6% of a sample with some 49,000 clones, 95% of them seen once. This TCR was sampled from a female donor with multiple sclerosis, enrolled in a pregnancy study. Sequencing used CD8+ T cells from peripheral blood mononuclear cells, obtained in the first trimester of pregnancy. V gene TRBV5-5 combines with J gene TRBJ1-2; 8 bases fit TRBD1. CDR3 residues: CASSLGAGGGYTF. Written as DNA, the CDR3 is TGTGCCAGCAGCTTAGGGGCAGGGGGCGGATACACCTTC.